This TCR beta chain is from a study of T cells in Graves' hyperthyroidism and ophthalmopathy. Findings and caveats of the study: The model identified upcoming ophthalmopathy a median roughly 6.5 months ahead of onset.

In its sample, this clonotype was seen once. What it binds is unknown. This CDR3 has 10 amino acids. Germline loops: CDR1 SQVTM, CDR2 ANQGSEA. V lost 7 bases to trimming and J lost 6 bases, with 9 bases between them. What was amplified from RNA transcripts were TCR beta CDR3 regions. The HTBI set primed first-round TCR CDR3 RT-PCR. TCRdb re-called the multiplex PCR reads with MiXCR, one entry per CDR3 protein. This sample has around 200,000 distinct CDR3 sequences, with about 15% found just once. This clonotype originated in a woman aged 50 to 65 with Graves' hyperthyroidism. The V call is TRBV29-1, the J call TRBJ1-2; the D gene is possibly TRBD1 (5 bases). Sequenced material: blood. The CDR3 protein is CSARGDGYTF. In nucleotides, the CDR3 is TGCAGCGCCCGAGGGGATGGCTACACCTTC.